The 28 T cell receptor beta chains listed next were all sequenced from one sample in a study of T cells after posttransplantation cyclophosphamide. The table came from immunoSEQ multiplex PCR; TCRdb's copy has only in-frame clones and leaves some out. The profile shows just over 65,000 clones, roughly 95% of them singletons. Sequencing was performed on PBMCs. Receptors were obtained from a woman aged 25 to 39 in good health and a related stem cell transplant donor.

The V call is TRBV6-1, the J call TRBJ1-3; 8 bases map to TRBD1. Trimming removed 8 bases from V and 0 bases from J; junction bases left unmatched: 3. Germline CDR1 MNHNS, CDR2 SASEGT. The CDR3 is 14 amino acids. The CDR3 protein is CASARGHSGNTIYF. In DNA, the CDR3 is TGTGCCAGCGCCAGGGGGCACTCTGGAAACACCATATATTTT.

This rearrangement joins TRBV7-3 to TRBJ1-1; TRBD1 matches at 7 bases. The CDR3 is made up of 13 amino acids. Trimming cost V 5 bases and J 5 bases; bases outside gene matches: 5. Germline CDR1 and CDR2: SGHTA and FQGTGA. The CDR3, as DNA: TGTGCCAGCAGCCAGGGGGGAGGGACTGAAGCTTTCTTT. This codes for CASSQGGGTEAFF.

This chain links TRBV9 with TRBJ2-2, with no clear D. Germline assignment: CDR1 SGDLS and CDR2 YYNGEE. This CDR3 has 13 amino acids. V lost 2 bases to trimming and J lost 6 bases, with 8 bases between them. CDR3 nucleotide sequence: TGTGCCAGCAGCGTGCCCCTCTCCGGGGAGCTGTTTTTT. It yields the protein CASSVPLSGELFF.

The J gene is TRBJ1-3, the V gene TRBV7-9; the match to TRBD1 covers 7 bases. The ends lost 4 bases at V and 8 bases at J; junction bases unmatched: 5. CDR3 length: 13 residues. The V gene's germline CDR1 is SEHNR and CDR2 FQNEAQ (reference sequence). The CDR3, as DNA: TGTGCCAGCAGCTCCGACAGGGCAGACACCATATATTTT. As protein: CASSSDRADTIYF.

This rearrangement joins TRBV5-1 to TRBJ1-6, with a tentative D call TRBD1 (5 bases). Per the germline V gene, CDR1 is SGHRS and CDR2 is YFSETQ. The CDR3 covers 13 residues. V was trimmed by 4 bases and J by 11 bases, leaving 13 bases between them. CDR3 bases: TGCGCCAGCAGCCCGGAGGGGACGGCACCCCTCCACTTT. This gives the protein CASSPEGTAPLHF. Drawing the rest from reference TRBV5-1 and TRBJ1-6, the complete variable domain is KAGVTQTPRYLIKTRGQQVTLSCSPISGHRSVSWYQQTPGQGLQFLFEYFSETQRNKGNFPGRFSGRQFSNSRSEMNVSTLELGDSALYLCASSPEGTAPLHFGNGTRLTVT.

V usage is TRBV19 and J usage is TRBJ1-1; 7 bases are shared with TRBD1. The J segment lost 11 bases and the V segment lost 10 bases, leaving 13 bases of the junction unmatched. This CDR3 is 12 amino acids long. Germline CDR1 is LNHDA and CDR2 is SQIVND (reference sequence). For the CDR3, the DNA is TGTGCCACCTCTGGACAGGCCGTTCGGGCTTTCTTT. This sequence encodes CATSGQAVRAFF. Filled out from reference TRBV19 and TRBJ1-1, the complete variable domain reads DGGITQSPKYLFRKEGQNVTLSCEQNLNHDAMYWYRQDPGQGLRLIYYSQIVNDFQKGDIAEGYSVSREKKESFPLTVTSAQKNPTAFYLCATSGQAVRAFFGQGTRLTVV.

The V call is TRBV4-1, the J call TRBJ1-5; 9 bases fit TRBD1. V was clipped by 2 bases and J by 1 base; unmatched bases: 9. The CDR3 spans 18 residues. Germline V CDR1 and CDR2: MGHRA, YSYEKL. CDR3 sequence reads: CASSQNEQGAGSNQPQHF. The CDR3 DNA reads TGCGCCAGCAGCCAAAACGAACAGGGGGCCGGGAGCAATCAGCCCCAGCATTTT.

The gene calls are TRBV18 and TRBJ2-7; 8 nucleotides match TRBD1. CDR1 and CDR2 from the germline V gene are KGHSH and LQKENI. Trimming at V came to 6 bases and at J to 0 bases, leaving 10 bases not matched to a gene. The CDR3 spans 16 residues. This CDR3 is CASSPPGQEFSYEQYF. CDR3 nucleotide sequence: TGTGCCAGCTCCCCCCCGGGACAGGAGTTCTCCTACGAGCAGTACTTC.

This chain connects TRBV4-3 to TRBJ2-5; no reliable D call. CDR1 LGHNA and CDR2 YSLEER come from the germline V gene. This CDR3 has 14 amino acids. V was trimmed by 0 bases and J by 5 bases, leaving 10 bases between them. CDR3 sequence (DNA): TGCGCCAGCAGCCAAGAGGCGATCCAGGAGACCCAGTACTTC. This gives the protein CASSQEAIQETQYF.

The V and J genes are TRBV4-2 and TRBJ1-2; 8 bases are a match to TRBD1. Germline trimming cut 0 bases from V and 4 bases from J; bases unmatched to any gene: 7. Germline assignment: CDR1 LGHNA and CDR2 YNFKEQ. This CDR3 is built from 16 residues. CDR3 bases: TGTGCCAGCAGCCAAGATATTATGGGACAGGCCTATGGCTACACCTTC. This encodes CASSQDIMGQAYGYTF.

The chain is built from TRBV6-1 and TRBJ1-2; maybe TRBD1 (6 bases). Trimming took 5 bases from V and 8 from J, leaving 18 bases between them. Germline V gives CDR1 MNHNS, CDR2 SASEGT. This CDR3 has 14 residues. The CDR3 DNA sequence: TGTGCCAGCAGTCCCCTAATACAGGGATCAGGCTACACCTTC. It specifies CASSPLIQGSGYTF.

This sequence joins TRBV2 and TRBJ2-7, with D possibly being TRBD1 (6 bases). Germline assignment: CDR1 SNHLY and CDR2 FYNNEI. This CDR3 has 15 amino acids. V was cut by 2 bases and J by 0 bases, with 11 bases left in between. CDR3 sequence (DNA): TGTGCCAGCAGTGAACTACAGGGAAGCTCCTACGAGCAGTACTTC. This gives the protein CASSELQGSSYEQYF.

The chain has TRBV7-6 and TRBJ2-5; TRBD2 matches 7 bases. This CDR3 spans 14 amino acids. Losses at the gene ends were 0 bases for V and 7 bases for J; bases not matched to a gene: 5. Germline loops: CDR1 SGHVS, CDR2 FNYEAQ. The CDR3, as DNA: TGTGCCAGCAGCTTAGCGATAGGGGAGGGGACCCAGTACTTC. Protein: CASSLAIGEGTQYF.

This rearrangement joins TRBV27 to TRBJ1-1; D perhaps matches TRBD1 (6 bases). V was cut by 4 bases and J by 6 bases, with 15 bases left in between. The CDR3 is 14 residues long. Germline values: CDR1 MNHEY, CDR2 SMNVEV (reference sequence). In DNA form, the CDR3 reads TGTGCCAGCAGTTGGCTAGGGGGGAAAGCTGAAGCTTTCTTT. Translated: CASSWLGGKAEAFF.

The chain couples TRBV5-4 to TRBJ1-6; D not resolved. V was shortened by 5 bases and J by 14 bases, with 20 bases between the two germline ends. Germline V gene sequence: CDR1 SGHNT, CDR2 YYREEE (reference sequence). This CDR3 has 14 residues. CDR3: CASRAGIQTPSLHF. The CDR3 coding sequence is TGTGCCAGCAGAGCCGGGATTCAGACCCCATCCCTCCACTTT.

This chain joins TRBV4-3 and TRBJ2-7, with 8 bases matching TRBD1. V lost 0 bases and J lost 4; bases outside the gene matches: 8. Per germline, CDR1 LGHNA and CDR2 YSLEER. This CDR3 is 16 amino acids long. The DNA for the CDR3 is TGCGCCAGCAGCCAAGATAGGGGGACAGGAGGTTACGAGCAGTACTTC. It is translated as CASSQDRGTGGYEQYF.

This chain joins TRBV6-1 and TRBJ1-5, with TRBD1 as a possible D gene (5 bases). The CDR3 is made up of 14 amino acids. Trimming removed 2 bases from V and 3 bases from J, with 8 bases in between. From germline, CDR1 is MNHNS and CDR2 SASEGT. The CDR3 nucleotides are TGTGCCAGCAGTGAACACGGGACCAATCAGCCCCAGCATTTT. It translates to CASSEHGTNQPQHF.

This sequence joins TRBV7-2 and TRBJ1-5, with a possible D match to TRBD1 (6 bases). Germline CDR1 is SGHTA and CDR2 is FQGNSA. The CDR3 has 15 residues. V gave up 3 bases and J gave up 2 bases, with 11 bases separating them. CDR3 region: CASSLGGGGNQPQHF. The CDR3, as DNA: TGTGCCAGCAGCTTGGGCGGGGGCGGCAATCAGCCCCAGCATTTT.

This sequence joins TRBV19 and TRBJ2-1; D not resolved. Germline V CDR1 and CDR2: LNHDA, SQIVND (reference sequence). This CDR3 is 15 amino acids long. Trimming stripped 0 bases from V and 0 bases from J, with 6 bases between. The chain's CDR3 is CASSIERSSYNEQFF. The CDR3 DNA follows: TGTGCCAGTAGTATAGAACGAAGCTCCTACAATGAGCAGTTCTTC.

This chain's CDR3 is CASSVAVKGLHTGELFF. As DNA, the CDR3 is TGTGCCAGCAGCGTAGCTGTCAAGGGTCTGCACACCGGGGAGCTGTTTTTT. The chain carries TRBV9 and TRBJ2-2, with no clear D. Germline values: CDR1 SGDLS, CDR2 YYNGEE. The CDR3 covers 17 residues. V was cut by 0 bases and J by 3 bases, with 15 bases left in between.

The chain uses TRBV7-2 and TRBJ1-2, with no clear D. The germline V gene has CDR1 SGHTA and CDR2 FQGNSA. Trimming cost V 1 base and J 4 bases, with 7 bases left between them. The CDR3 spans 13 residues. The CDR3 reads CASSLVPGYGYTF. The DNA of the CDR3 is TGTGCCAGCAGCTTAGTTCCCGGCTATGGCTACACCTTC.

This clone was counted only a few times. The chain combines TRBV30 with TRBJ2-6, with 11 bases that match TRBD1. Trimming cost V 5 bases and J 2 bases; bases outside gene matches: 8. CDR1 and CDR2 (germline): GTSNPN, SVGIG (reference sequence). CDR3 length: 17 amino acids. The DNA of the CDR3 is TGTGCCTGGTTCCGGGACAGGGGGATTACTGGGGCCAACGTCCTGACTTTC. Its translation: CAWFRDRGITGANVLTF.

The chain is built from TRBV6-6 and TRBJ1-1, with unresolved D. The CDR3 is made up of 14 amino acids. Trimming cost V 6 bases and J 1 base, with 12 bases left between them. The germline CDR1 and CDR2 sequences are MNHNY and SVGAGI (reference sequence). CDR3 DNA: TGTGCCAGCAGCCTACGACCTTGGAACACTGAAGCTTTCTTT. Translation gives CASSLRPWNTEAFF.

This clone was recorded only once. The gene calls are TRBV4-3 and TRBJ2-5, with D hard to call. Germline CDR1 is LGHNA and CDR2 is YSLEER. Trimming shortened V by 1 base and J by 2 bases, and 11 bases separated the two germline ends. There are 15 residues in the CDR3. The CDR3 is CASSQVATRQETQYF. As DNA, the CDR3 is TGCGCCAGCAGCCAAGTGGCGACCAGGCAAGAGACCCAGTACTTC.

This chain joins TRBV23-1 and TRBJ2-3; TRBD1 might be the D (6 bases). TRBV23-1 is sorted into the ORF group, with uncertain function. The V and J ends lost 6 bases and 6 bases respectively, with 28 bases between them. This CDR3 has 18 amino acids. This chain's CDR3 is CASRPTGTKNTTGDTQYF. Here the CDR3 DNA reads TGCGCCAGCAGACCTACCGGGACGAAAAATACAACAGGGGATACGCAGTATTTT.

The V call is TRBV5-1, the J call TRBJ2-5, with 7 bases identical to TRBD1. CDR1 and CDR2 from the germline V gene are SGHRS and YFSETQ. With V trimmed by 1 base and J by 4 bases, 4 bases remained unmatched. CDR3 size: 14 residues. The CDR3 loop is CASSLSGGPETQYF. CDR3 sequence (DNA): TGCGCCAGCAGCTTGTCAGGGGGTCCAGAGACCCAGTACTTC.

This clone came up once. CDR3 region: CASSLNSFYGYTF. CDR3 DNA: TGTGCCAGCAGCTTGAACAGTTTCTATGGCTACACCTTC. The J gene is TRBJ1-2, the V gene TRBV5-6; D is unclear. CDR1 SGHDT and CDR2 YYEEEE come from the germline V gene. The germline V and J ends were trimmed by 1 base and 4 bases, with 8 bases remaining between them. The length of the CDR3 is 13 residues.

The V call is TRBV4-2, the J call TRBJ1-1; TRBD1 matches 9 bases. Germline CDR1 and CDR2: LGHNA and YNFKEQ. Trimming removed 5 bases from V and 4 bases from J; junction bases left unmatched: 8. This CDR3 region has 15 residues. CDR3 loop: CASSKYRGRGTEAFF. The CDR3 DNA reads as TGTGCCAGCAGCAAATACAGGGGGCGCGGCACTGAAGCTTTCTTT.